These 20 T cell receptor beta chains originate from one sample sequenced in a study of CD8+CD57+ T cells in acquired aplastic anemia. Genomic DNA templated the TCR beta VDJ and CDR3 profiling. From the reads, TCRdb called clonotypes with MiXCR, one entry per CDR3 protein. Of about 180,000 distinct CDR3 sequences detected, roughly 50% appear once; the ten largest clones hold about 1.7%. CD8+CD57+ cell expansion had been shown by flow cytometry in patients chosen for sequencing. Specimen: sorted CD4+, CD8+, or CD8+CD57+ T cells (not recorded which) from PBMCs. These receptors were collected from a human donor with aplastic anemia.

The genes are TRBV15 and TRBJ2-5; D remains unclear. The CDR3 runs to 11 residues. Germline V CDR1 and CDR2: LNHNV, YYDKDF (reference sequence). Trimming stripped 3 bases from V and 2 bases from J, with 1 base between. CDR3 residues: CATSSQETQYF. In DNA, the CDR3 is TGTGCCACCAGCAGTCAAGAGACCCAGTACTTC.

The table lists this clonotype with many counts. V is TRBV19 and J is TRBJ2-5; TRBD2 might be the D (5 bases). With 6 bases removed from V and 4 bases from J, the gap between germline ends came to 15 bases. This CDR3 comprises 14 residues. Germline-derived CDR1 and CDR2 are LNHDA and SQIVND (reference sequence). In DNA, the CDR3 is TGTGCCAGTAGCAAACGTGGACGGGGAGAGACCCAGTACTTC. Amino acid sequence: CASSKRGRGETQYF. Supplemented by reference TRBV19 and TRBJ2-5, the full variable domain reads DGGITQSPKYLFRKEGQNVTLSCEQNLNHDAMYWYRQDPGQGLRLIYYSQIVNDFQKGDIAEGYSVSREKKESFPLTVTSAQKNPTAFYLCASSKRGRGETQYFGPGTRLLVL.

The rearrangement joins TRBV20-1 to TRBJ2-5; D is ambiguous. The germline gives CDR1 DFQATT, CDR2 SNEGSKA (reference sequence). This CDR3 region has 14 residues. Trimming left V 3 bases short and J 11 bases short, with 22 bases between. CDR3 sequence: CSASSLVSTYKQYF. The CDR3 DNA sequence: TGCAGTGCTAGTTCCCTAGTTAGTACCTACAAGCAGTACTTC.

This clonotype was recorded many times. The gene calls are TRBV20-1 and TRBJ1-6, with TRBD1 identical over 10 bases. V lost 5 bases and J lost 0; bases outside the gene matches: 4. This CDR3 has 16 amino acids. CDR1 and CDR2 from the germline V gene are DFQATT and SNEGSKA (reference sequence). CDR3 residues: CSAGRTGGSYNSPLHF. The CDR3 region has the DNA TGCAGTGCTGGTCGGACAGGGGGCTCCTATAATTCACCCCTCCACTTT.

A note on this clonotype: A read error may produce the germline difference seen at one junction end. The V call is TRBV2, the J call TRBJ1-4; 7 nucleotides line up with TRBD1. CDR1 and CDR2 (germline): SNHLY, FYNNEI. The CDR3 is made up of 13 amino acids. CDR3 protein: CATTGTANEELFF. Here the CDR3 DNA reads TGTGCCACCACCGGGACAGCGAATGAAGAACTGTTTTTT. Full variable domain (missing parts from reference TRBV2 and TRBJ1-4): EPEVTQTPSHQVTQMGQEVILRCVPISNHLYFYWYRQILGQKVEFLVSFYNNEISEKSEIFDDQFSVERPDGSNFTLKIRSTKLEDSAMYFCATTGTANEELFFGSGTQLSVL.

V gene TRBV24-1 combines with J gene TRBJ2-3; D not resolved. CDR1 and CDR2 (germline): KGHDR, SFDVKD. With 7 bases removed from V and 1 base from J, the gap between germline ends came to 14 bases. The CDR3 is 15 residues long. The CDR3 DNA is TGTGCCACCAGAACGTCCCCTGGGGGCACAGATACGCAGTATTTT. The encoded protein is CATRTSPGGTDTQYF.

This rearrangement joins TRBV19 to TRBJ2-1; the D gene is possibly TRBD1 (5 bases). The CDR3 runs 13 residues. Between the trimmed V and J ends, which lost 7 bases and 2 bases, there was a span of 9 bases. Germline V gene sequence: CDR1 LNHDA, CDR2 SQIVND (reference sequence). The CDR3 coding sequence is TGTGCCAGTAACACAGGCACCTACAATGAGCAGTTCTTC. Translation: CASNTGTYNEQFF. Filled out from reference TRBV19 and TRBJ2-1, the complete variable domain reads DGGITQSPKYLFRKEGQNVTLSCEQNLNHDAMYWYRQDPGQGLRLIYYSQIVNDFQKGDIAEGYSVSREKKESFPLTVTSAQKNPTAFYLCASNTGTYNEQFFGPGTRLTVL.

The chain employs TRBV2 and TRBJ2-7; 11 nucleotides agree with TRBD2. The V and J ends lost 7 bases and 2 bases, in that order; junction bases with no gene match: 4. Germline V gene lookup returns CDR1 SNHLY and CDR2 FYNNEI. This CDR3 has 14 residues. CDR3 in DNA: TGTGCCAGCACCAAGACTAGCGGGACCTACGAGCAGTACTTC. Amino acids: CASTKTSGTYEQYF. The variable domain in full, completed from reference TRBV2 and TRBJ2-7, reads EPEVTQTPSHQVTQMGQEVILRCVPISNHLYFYWYRQILGQKVEFLVSFYNNEISEKSEIFDDQFSVERPDGSNFTLKIRSTKLEDSAMYFCASTKTSGTYEQYFGPGTRLTVT.

The sample holds one count of this clonotype. J is TRBJ2-1 and V is TRBV10-3; TRBD2 matches at 12 bases. V lost 5 bases, J lost 10 bases, and 15 bases stayed unmatched. Germline V CDR1 and CDR2: ENHRY, SYGVKD. This CDR3 contains 17 residues. The CDR3 coding sequence is TGTGCCATCAGTCGAGCGCTAGCGGGGGGGGCCTGGCGGGAGCAGTTCTTC. Amino acid sequence: CAISRALAGGAWREQFF.

V and J are TRBV6-5 and TRBJ2-4; D uncertain. The germline V gene encodes CDR1 MNHEY and CDR2 SVGAGI. The CDR3 is 13 residues long. V dropped 6 bases and J dropped 4 bases, with 10 bases sitting between them. CDR3: CASRAGAKNIQYF. The CDR3 region has the DNA TGTGCCAGCAGGGCTGGCGCTAAAAACATTCAGTACTTC.

About this clonotype itself: A read error may explain this, as a much larger clone is one base away. The V and J genes are TRBV6-5 and TRBJ1-2; D gene unclear. The CDR3 loop spans 15 amino acids. Germline V gene sequence: CDR1 MNHEY, CDR2 SVGAGI. The CDR3 sequence: CASNYSGPPNYGYTF. The CDR3 DNA reads as TGTGCCAGCAATTACTCAGGACCTCCCAACTATGGCTACACCTTC.

This clonotype has ten or more counts. The rearrangement links TRBV5-8 to TRBJ2-7, with D unclear. There are 11 residues in the CDR3. Germline CDR1 SGHTS, CDR2 YDEGEE. V dropped 7 bases and J dropped 5 bases, with 10 bases sitting between them. The CDR3 is CASRWLHEQYF. The CDR3 DNA reads as TGTGCCAGCCGGTGGCTCCACGAGCAGTACTTC.

The V and J genes are TRBV2 and TRBJ2-5; TRBD1 matches 8 bases. The J call may be mistaken, given a closer DNA end match to TRBJ2-7. In germline, CDR1 is SNHLY, CDR2 FYNNEI. There are 14 residues in the CDR3. The CDR3 bases are TGTGCCAGCAGTGAAGACAGGGGGGACCACGAGCAGTACTTC. Its translation is CASSEDRGDHEQYF.

This clonotype occurred once. This rearrangement joins TRBV5-6 to TRBJ2-7, with D perhaps TRBD1 (7 bases). V was shortened by 2 bases and J by 2 bases, with 14 bases between the two germline ends. The germline gives CDR1 SGHDT, CDR2 YYEEEE. The length of the CDR3 is 15 residues. The CDR3 sequence is CASSLSAGTAYEQYF. Written as DNA, the CDR3 is TGTGCCAGCAGCTTATCCGCGGGGACAGCCTACGAGCAGTACTTC.

The chain employs TRBV12-3 or TRBV12-4 and TRBJ2-4, with TRBD2 matching over 10 bases. The CDR3 runs 18 residues. V shed 7 bases and J 1 base; nucleotides not matched to a gene: 13. The CDR3 loop is CASNQAGGPRRAKNIQYF. The CDR3, as DNA: TGTGCCAGCAACCAAGCGGGAGGGCCCAGGAGGGCCAAAAACATTCAGTACTTC.

The chain employs TRBV7-2 and TRBJ2-5; 8 nucleotides align to TRBD1. The CDR3 sequence is 13 residues long. The ends lost 6 bases at V and 5 bases at J; junction bases unmatched: 5. From germline, CDR1 is SGHTA and CDR2 FQGNSA. CDR3 in amino acids: CASRYTGGETQYF. CDR3 sequence (DNA): TGTGCCAGCAGGTACACAGGGGGTGAGACCCAGTACTTC.

This sequence joins TRBV5-6 and TRBJ2-5, with D possibly matching TRBD2 (6 bases). Germline CDR1 reads SGHDT; CDR2 reads YYEEEE. With 4 bases removed from V and 1 base from J, the gap between germline ends came to 11 bases. This CDR3 spans 14 amino acids. Here the CDR3 DNA reads TGTGCCAGCAGCCACAAGGGAGGCCAAGAGACCCAGTACTTC. Amino acids: CASSHKGGQETQYF.

A note on this clonotype: This sequence may be a read error, since a much larger clone differs from it by one base. The J gene is TRBJ2-2, the V gene TRBV9, with 7 nucleotides matching TRBD1. The length of the CDR3 is 15 residues. Per the germline V gene, CDR1 is SGDLS and CDR2 is YYNGEE. CDR3 sequence: CASSVGVGGTGEPFF. CDR3 DNA: TGTGCCAGCAGCGTAGGGGTAGGGGGCACCGGGGAGCCGTTTTTT.

The chain uses TRBV5-4 and TRBJ2-1, with D possibly TRBD1 on 7 matching bases. The length of the CDR3 is 18 residues. V was pared by 0 bases and J by 0 bases, with 16 bases between. Per germline, CDR1 SGHNT and CDR2 YYREEE (reference sequence). The CDR3 protein is CASSLGGGGTSSYNEQFF. In nucleotides, the CDR3 is TGTGCCAGCAGCTTGGGAGGGGGCGGGACGAGCTCCTACAATGAGCAGTTCTTC.

This clonotype came up many times. V is TRBV6-1 and J is TRBJ1-6; 8 bases map to TRBD1. The germline V gene encodes CDR1 MNHNS and CDR2 SASEGT. Losses at the gene ends were 5 bases for V and 6 bases for J; bases not matched to a gene: 6. The CDR3 has 15 amino acids. This CDR3 reads CASSKRQGFNSPLHF. CDR3 nucleotides: TGTGCCAGCAGTAAGCGACAGGGGTTTAATTCACCCCTCCACTTT.